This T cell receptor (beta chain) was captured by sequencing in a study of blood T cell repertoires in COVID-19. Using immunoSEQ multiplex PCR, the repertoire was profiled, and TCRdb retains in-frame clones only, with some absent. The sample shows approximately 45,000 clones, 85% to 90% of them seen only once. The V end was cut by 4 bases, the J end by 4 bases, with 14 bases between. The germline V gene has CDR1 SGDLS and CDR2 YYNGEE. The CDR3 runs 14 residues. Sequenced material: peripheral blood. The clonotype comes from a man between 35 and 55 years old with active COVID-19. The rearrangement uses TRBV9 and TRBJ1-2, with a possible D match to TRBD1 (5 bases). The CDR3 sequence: CASSPQRQSYGYTF. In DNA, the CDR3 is TGTGCCAGCAGCCCCCAACGACAGTCCTATGGCTACACCTTC.